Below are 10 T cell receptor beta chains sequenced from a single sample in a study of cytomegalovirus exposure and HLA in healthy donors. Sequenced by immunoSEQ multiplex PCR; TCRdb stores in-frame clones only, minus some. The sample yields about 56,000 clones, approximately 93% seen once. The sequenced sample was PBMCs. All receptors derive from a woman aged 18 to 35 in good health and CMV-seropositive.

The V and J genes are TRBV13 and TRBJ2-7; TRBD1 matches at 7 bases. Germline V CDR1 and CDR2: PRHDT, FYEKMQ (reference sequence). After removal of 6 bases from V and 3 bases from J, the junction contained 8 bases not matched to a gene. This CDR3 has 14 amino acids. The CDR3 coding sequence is TGTGCCAGCAGTTCCCGACAGGGTTACTACGAGCAGTACTTC. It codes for CASSSRQGYYEQYF.

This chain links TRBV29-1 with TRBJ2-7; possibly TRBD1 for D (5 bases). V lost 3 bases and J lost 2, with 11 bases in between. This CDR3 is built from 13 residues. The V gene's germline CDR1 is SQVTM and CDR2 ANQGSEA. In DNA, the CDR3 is TGCAGCGTTGAGACGGACAAAGCCTACGAGCAGTACTTC. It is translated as CSVETDKAYEQYF.

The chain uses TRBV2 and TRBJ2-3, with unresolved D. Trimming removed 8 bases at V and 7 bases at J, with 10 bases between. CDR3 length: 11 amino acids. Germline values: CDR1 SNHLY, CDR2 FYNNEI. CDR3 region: CASLTTNTQYF. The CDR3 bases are TGTGCCAGCCTCACAACTAATACGCAGTATTTT. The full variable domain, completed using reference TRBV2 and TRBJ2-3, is EPEVTQTPSHQVTQMGQEVILRCVPISNHLYFYWYRQILGQKVEFLVSFYNNEISEKSEIFDDQFSVERPDGSNFTLKIRSTKLEDSAMYFCASLTTNTQYFGPGTRLTVL.

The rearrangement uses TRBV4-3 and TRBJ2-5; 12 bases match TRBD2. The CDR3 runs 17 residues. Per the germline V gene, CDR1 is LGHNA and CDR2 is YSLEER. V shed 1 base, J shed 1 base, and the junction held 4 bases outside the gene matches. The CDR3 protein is CASSQVGLAGLQETQYF. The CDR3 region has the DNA TGCGCCAGCAGCCAAGTTGGACTAGCGGGGCTCCAAGAGACCCAGTACTTC.

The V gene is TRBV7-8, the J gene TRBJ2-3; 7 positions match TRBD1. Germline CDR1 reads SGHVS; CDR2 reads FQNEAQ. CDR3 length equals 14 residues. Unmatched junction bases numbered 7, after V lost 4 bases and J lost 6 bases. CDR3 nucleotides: TGTGCCAGCAGCTCAGACAGGGTTCAGGATACGCAGTATTTT. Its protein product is CASSSDRVQDTQYF.

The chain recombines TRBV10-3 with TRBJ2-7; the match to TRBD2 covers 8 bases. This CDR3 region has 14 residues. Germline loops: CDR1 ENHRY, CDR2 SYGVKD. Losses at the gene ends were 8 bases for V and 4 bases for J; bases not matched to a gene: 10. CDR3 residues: CAIRTQRGLYEQYF. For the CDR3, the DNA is TGTGCCATCCGAACCCAGCGGGGGCTATACGAGCAGTACTTC.

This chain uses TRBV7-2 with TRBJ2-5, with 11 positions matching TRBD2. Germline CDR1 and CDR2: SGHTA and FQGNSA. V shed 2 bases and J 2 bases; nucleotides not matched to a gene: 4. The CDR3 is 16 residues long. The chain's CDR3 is CASSLTSGGQQETQYF. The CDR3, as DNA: TGTGCCAGCAGCTTAACTAGCGGGGGCCAACAAGAGACCCAGTACTTC.

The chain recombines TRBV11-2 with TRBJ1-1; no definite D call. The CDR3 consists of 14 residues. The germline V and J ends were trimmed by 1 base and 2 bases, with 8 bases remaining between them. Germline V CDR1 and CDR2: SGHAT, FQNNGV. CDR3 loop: CASSLAVKNTEAFF. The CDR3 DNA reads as TGTGCCAGCAGCTTAGCTGTAAAAAACACTGAAGCTTTCTTT.

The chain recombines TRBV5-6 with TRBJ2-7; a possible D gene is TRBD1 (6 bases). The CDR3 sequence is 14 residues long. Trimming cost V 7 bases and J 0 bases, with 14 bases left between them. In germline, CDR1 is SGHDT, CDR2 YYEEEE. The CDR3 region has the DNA TGTGCCAGCTCCGAGAGGGGGTACTCCTACGAGCAGTACTTC. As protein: CASSERGYSYEQYF.

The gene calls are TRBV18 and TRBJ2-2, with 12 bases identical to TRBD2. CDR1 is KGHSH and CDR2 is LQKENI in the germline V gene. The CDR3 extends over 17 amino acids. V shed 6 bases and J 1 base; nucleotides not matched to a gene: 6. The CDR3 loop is CASSPGLAGLNTGELFF. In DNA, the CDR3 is TGTGCCAGCTCGCCCGGACTAGCGGGGTTGAACACCGGGGAGCTGTTTTTT.